Presented here are 27 T cell receptor beta chains from one specimen sequenced in a study of a mutant IDH1 vaccine in newly diagnosed glioma. Time point given: week 5, during vaccination. In every dose of vaccine, 300 ug of mutant IDH1 20-mer peptide was given alongside topical imiquimod. Their cognate antigens are unknown. Assay: immunoSEQ multiplex PCR; the TCRdb copy retains only in-frame clones and omits some. Here the sample spans under 70,000 clones, 80% to 90% being singletons. The specimen was PBMCs, collected from a glioma patient whose treatment included an IDH1 peptide vaccine. Receptors originate from a woman aged 45-65 years with glioma.

The chain combines TRBV7-2 with TRBJ1-1; 9 bases match TRBD1. Trimming at V came to 5 bases and at J to 10 bases, leaving 2 bases not matched to a gene. From germline, CDR1 is SGHTA and CDR2 FQGNSA. The CDR3 is 11 residues long. The CDR3 spells CASSLQGAAFF. In DNA form, the CDR3 reads TGTGCCAGCAGCCTACAGGGGGCAGCTTTCTTT.

This chain joins TRBV5-4 and TRBJ2-3; D is possibly TRBD1 (5 bases). CDR1 and CDR2 from the germline V gene are SGHNT and YYREEE (reference sequence). V shed 1 base and J shed 3 bases, with 12 bases lying between them. The CDR3 spans 15 residues. In DNA form, the CDR3 reads TGTGCCAGCAGCTTGAGTCAGGGTAGGACAGATACGCAGTATTTT. Translating gives CASSLSQGRTDTQYF.

The chain joins TRBV5-5 to TRBJ1-2, with D unresolved. V was shortened by 2 bases and J by 4 bases, with 12 bases between the two germline ends. There are 14 residues in the CDR3. Looked up from germline, CDR1 is SGHKS and CDR2 is YYEKEE (reference sequence). CDR3 coding DNA: TGTGCCAGCAGCTTAGAAACAGAGACCTATGGCTACACCTTC. Residues: CASSLETETYGYTF.

This chain joins TRBV6-1 and TRBJ1-1; D remains ambiguous. Germline V CDR1 and CDR2: MNHNS, SASEGT. V was clipped by 6 bases and J by 2 bases, with 7 bases between them. The CDR3 spans 12 residues. In nucleotides, the CDR3 is TGTGCCAGCAGGGCCCCCAACACTGAAGCTTTCTTT. Translation gives CASRAPNTEAFF.

V is TRBV5-1 and J is TRBJ1-5; 8 bases are shared with TRBD1. Trimming took 3 bases from V and 6 from J; bases not matched to a gene: 8. In germline, CDR1 is SGHRS, CDR2 YFSETQ. CDR3 length equals 15 residues. The CDR3 reads CASSYSDRESQPQHF. Here the CDR3 DNA reads TGCGCCAGCAGCTACTCGGACAGGGAGAGTCAGCCCCAGCATTTT.

In this sample, this clone turned up a few times. The chain joins TRBV29-1 to TRBJ2-7; no clear D gene. Germline V gene lookup returns CDR1 SQVTM and CDR2 ANQGSEA. This CDR3 has 15 residues. Trimming cost V 1 base and J 0 bases, with 13 bases left between them. The CDR3 DNA reads as TGCAGCGTTGAAGTCGGCAGGTTGTTCTCCTACGAGCAGTACTTC. This gives the protein CSVEVGRLFSYEQYF.

The rearrangement uses TRBV19 and TRBJ1-5; 9 nucleotides match TRBD1. J lost 3 bases, V lost 2 bases, and 11 bases had no gene match. Looked up from germline, CDR1 is LNHDA and CDR2 is SQIVND (reference sequence). The CDR3 loop spans 18 amino acids. The CDR3 DNA sequence: TGTGCCAGTAGTATAAGGGCGGGGACAGGGACCACCAATCAGCCCCAGCATTTT. It translates to CASSIRAGTGTTNQPQHF.

The V call is TRBV2, the J call TRBJ1-5, with D possibly matching TRBD1 (6 bases). Trimming removed 6 bases from V and 2 bases from J, with 14 bases in between. This CDR3 has 15 residues. Germline V CDR1 and CDR2: SNHLY, FYNNEI. The CDR3 region has the DNA TGTGCCAGCAGCGCGGACAGTGATGGCAATCAGCCCCAGCATTTT. Residues: CASSADSDGNQPQHF.

The rearrangement links TRBV28 to TRBJ1-5; D is undetermined. Germline V lookup: CDR1 MDHEN, CDR2 SYDVKM. CDR3 size: 13 residues. V was pared by 6 bases and J by 4 bases, with 10 bases between. CDR3 nucleotide sequence: TGTGCCAGCAGCGATACAGCAAATCAGCCCCAGCATTTT. Its protein is CASSDTANQPQHF.

The rearrangement links TRBV15 to TRBJ2-3; D ambiguous. The ends were cut back, 6 bases at V and 3 bases at J, with 13 bases in the middle. From germline, CDR1 is LNHNV and CDR2 YYDKDF (reference sequence). The CDR3 covers 14 residues. CDR3 residues: CATRFFERTDTQYF. CDR3 bases: TGTGCCACCAGGTTCTTCGAGAGAACAGATACGCAGTATTTT.

This sequence joins TRBV5-4 and TRBJ2-5; 12 bases match TRBD1. V lost 0 bases, J lost 4 bases, and 4 bases stayed unmatched. This CDR3 is 16 amino acids long. Germline assignment: CDR1 SGHNT and CDR2 YYREEE (reference sequence). CDR3 sequence reads: CASSLAGTGGGETQYF. CDR3 DNA: TGTGCCAGCAGCTTGGCCGGGACAGGGGGCGGAGAGACCCAGTACTTC.

CDR3 sequence (DNA): TGTGCCAGCAGCGTAGAAGGAAGAGGCCACACTGAAGCTTTCTTT. It encodes CASSVEGRGHTEAFF. The chain employs TRBV9 and TRBJ1-1, with D uncertain. Trimming left V 0 bases short and J 3 bases short, with 12 bases between. Germline CDR1 SGDLS, CDR2 YYNGEE. This CDR3 is built from 15 residues.

CDR3 nucleotides: TGCGCCAGCAGCTTCCGGTGGGGCTCTGGAAACACCATATATTTT. It specifies CASSFRWGSGNTIYF. This sequence joins TRBV5-1 and TRBJ1-3; D is uncertain. The CDR3 loop spans 15 amino acids. Trimming pared 2 bases from V and 0 bases from J, leaving 9 bases between. Germline V gene data show CDR1 as SGHRS and CDR2 as YFSETQ.

The rearrangement links TRBV19 to TRBJ1-4, with 10 positions matching TRBD1. Trimming cost V 6 bases and J 8 bases; bases outside gene matches: 9. The CDR3 is made up of 15 amino acids. Germline V gene sequence: CDR1 LNHDA, CDR2 SQIVND (reference sequence). The CDR3 nucleotides are TGTGCCAGTAGACCTCGGGGGACAGGGGAGGAAAAACTGTTTTTT. This sequence encodes CASRPRGTGEEKLFF.

This chain joins TRBV27 and TRBJ1-2, with a possible D match to TRBD1 (5 bases). This CDR3 has 15 amino acids. V was trimmed by 7 bases and J by 3 bases, leaving 18 bases between them. Germline CDR1 and CDR2: MNHEY and SMNVEV (reference sequence). This CDR3 is CASKNEETGDYGYTF. CDR3 sequence (DNA): TGTGCCAGCAAAAATGAGGAAACAGGAGACTATGGCTACACCTTC.

CDR3 DNA: TGTGCCAGTAGTATCTACTCCGACGGCCACATGAACACTGAAGCTTTCTTT. It translates to CASSIYSDGHMNTEAFF. The chain joins TRBV19 to TRBJ1-1, with unresolved D. This CDR3 comprises 17 residues. V lost 3 bases to trimming and J lost 0 bases, with 17 bases between them. Germline V CDR1 and CDR2: LNHDA, SQIVND (reference sequence).

The J gene is TRBJ2-7, the V gene TRBV30, with 8 nucleotides matching TRBD2. The CDR3 totals 13 residues. The junction had 6 bases not matched to a gene; V was cut back by 1 base and J by 7 bases. Looked up from germline, CDR1 is GTSNPN and CDR2 is SVGIG (reference sequence). In nucleotides, the CDR3 is TGTGCCTGGAGTGACCTAGCGGGTGATGAGCAGTACTTC. Amino acids: CAWSDLAGDEQYF. Combining the CDR3 with reference TRBV30 and TRBJ2-7 gives the whole variable domain SQTIHQWPATLVQPVGSPLSLECTVEGTSNPNLYWYRQAAGRGLQLLFYSVGIGQISSEVPQNLSASRPQDRQFILSSKKLLLSDSGFYLCAWSDLAGDEQYFGPGTRLTVT.

J is TRBJ1-3 and V is TRBV6-1; 11 bases fit TRBD1. V was clipped by 2 bases and J by 4 bases; unmatched bases: 1. This CDR3 spans 15 amino acids. Germline assignment: CDR1 MNHNS and CDR2 SASEGT. The CDR3 loop reads CASSERDRGGNTIYF. Here the CDR3 DNA reads TGTGCCAGCAGTGAACGGGACAGGGGGGGAAACACCATATATTTT.

The chain links TRBV4-2 to TRBJ2-5; 12 bases are shared with TRBD2. In germline, CDR1 is LGHNA, CDR2 YNFKEQ. The V segment lost 0 bases and the J segment 0 bases; nucleotides outside the gene matches: 5. CDR3 size: 18 residues. The CDR3 here is CASSQELAGGRNQETQYF. DNA for the CDR3: TGTGCCAGCAGCCAAGAACTAGCGGGGGGCCGGAACCAAGAGACCCAGTACTTC.

J is TRBJ1-2 and V is TRBV7-6; 7 bases line up with TRBD1. This CDR3 is built from 15 residues. J lost 4 bases, V lost 5 bases, and 10 bases had no gene match. CDR1 is SGHVS and CDR2 is FNYEAQ in the germline V gene. As DNA, the CDR3 is TGTGCCAGCAGCCCAAGGGACAGACTCTCCTATGGCTACACCTTC. It encodes CASSPRDRLSYGYTF.

The chain combines TRBV18 with TRBJ2-3; perhaps TRBD1 as D (6 bases). From germline, CDR1 is KGHSH and CDR2 LQKENI. This CDR3 has 16 amino acids. V lost 0 bases and J 0 bases, leaving 10 bases between the germline ends. The CDR3 DNA is TGTGCCAGCTCACCACCGGCAGGACAGAGCACAGATACGCAGTATTTT. This encodes CASSPPAGQSTDTQYF.

The chain is built from TRBV2 and TRBJ1-5, with 10 bases fitting TRBD1. Germline V gives CDR1 SNHLY, CDR2 FYNNEI. With V trimmed by 7 bases and J by 7 bases, 10 bases remained unmatched. The CDR3 length is 15 residues. The CDR3 DNA reads TGTGCCAGCATCCCCGGACAGGGGGTTGGACAGCCCCAGCATTTT. Translated: CASIPGQGVGQPQHF.

The chain carries TRBV2 and TRBJ2-7; D is unclear. The ends were cut back, 10 bases at V and 2 bases at J, with 15 bases in the middle. Germline loops: CDR1 SNHLY, CDR2 FYNNEI. The CDR3 sequence is 13 residues long. The CDR3 loop is CATGLTTTYEQYF. The CDR3 DNA is TGTGCCACCGGGTTAACTACCACCTACGAGCAGTACTTC. Combining the CDR3 with reference TRBV2 and TRBJ2-7 gives the whole variable domain EPEVTQTPSHQVTQMGQEVILRCVPISNHLYFYWYRQILGQKVEFLVSFYNNEISEKSEIFDDQFSVERPDGSNFTLKIRSTKLEDSAMYFCATGLTTTYEQYFGPGTRLTVT.

V gene TRBV19 combines with J gene TRBJ1-1, with D possibly being TRBD1 (5 bases). Germline CDR1 LNHDA, CDR2 SQIVND (reference sequence). V lost 8 bases to trimming and J lost 0 bases, with 7 bases between them. This CDR3 spans 12 amino acids. The CDR3 here is CASGGMNTEAFF. In nucleotides, the CDR3 is TGTGCCAGTGGGGGGATGAACACTGAAGCTTTCTTT.

This sequence joins TRBV30 and TRBJ1-6; tentatively, D is TRBD1 (5 bases). Trimming removed 3 bases from V and 9 bases from J, with 18 bases in between. Germline lookup yields CDR1 GTSNPN and CDR2 SVGIG (reference sequence). The CDR3 is 15 residues long. CDR3 nucleotides: TGTGCCTGGAGGTACCCAGGGACCGATTCTTCACCCCTCCACTTT. It specifies CAWRYPGTDSSPLHF.

The V gene is TRBV7-9, the J gene TRBJ1-2; 7 nucleotides line up with TRBD1. Germline CDR1 SEHNR, CDR2 FQNEAQ (reference sequence). After removal of 5 bases from V and 7 bases from J, the junction contained 10 bases not matched to a gene. This CDR3 region has 14 residues. CDR3 sequence reads: CASSPRDSPSGYTF. The CDR3 coding sequence is TGTGCCAGCAGCCCCCGGGACAGCCCCTCTGGCTACACCTTC.

The rearrangement uses TRBV19 and TRBJ2-7; possible D gene TRBD2, 6 bases. Germline V gene sequence: CDR1 LNHDA, CDR2 SQIVND (reference sequence). With 5 bases removed from V and 2 bases from J, the gap between germline ends came to 16 bases. The CDR3 loop spans 15 amino acids. The CDR3: CASSFVNGGAYEQYF. Written as DNA, the CDR3 is TGTGCCAGTAGTTTCGTGAACGGGGGAGCCTACGAGCAGTACTTC. Filled out from reference TRBV19 and TRBJ2-7, the complete variable domain reads DGGITQSPKYLFRKEGQNVTLSCEQNLNHDAMYWYRQDPGQGLRLIYYSQIVNDFQKGDIAEGYSVSREKKESFPLTVTSAQKNPTAFYLCASSFVNGGAYEQYFGPGTRLTVT.